The 7 T cell receptor beta chains reported below all come from one sample, sequenced in a study of blood T cell repertoires in COVID-19. Assay used: immunoSEQ multiplex PCR; TCRdb lists only in-frame clones, some missing. The data contain fewer than 150,000 clones, more than 75% of them singletons. Input material: peripheral blood. The source is a woman aged 40 to 49 with acute or convalescent COVID-19.

The chain carries TRBV3-1 (or the pseudogene TRBV3-2) and TRBJ1-4; TRBD1 matches at 8 bases. V was pared by 3 bases and J by 8 bases, with 8 bases of the junction left unmatched. CDR1 is LGHDT and CDR2 is YNNKEL in the germline V gene (reference sequence). The CDR3 is 15 amino acids. CDR3 residues: CASSHSGGSREKLFF. The CDR3 DNA reads as TGTGCCAGCAGCCACTCAGGGGGCTCGCGAGAAAAACTGTTTTTT.

V usage is TRBV14 and J usage is TRBJ2-1; TRBD2 matches 11 bases. Germline V CDR1 and CDR2: SGHDN, FVKESK. This CDR3 has 15 amino acids. The ends lost 4 bases at V and 7 bases at J; junction bases unmatched: 6. DNA for the CDR3: TGTGCCAGCAGCCTACTAAGACTAGCGGGGAATGAGCAGTTCTTC. Amino acid sequence: CASSLLRLAGNEQFF.

J is TRBJ1-4 and V is TRBV27; TRBD1 matches at 7 bases. CDR3 length equals 15 residues. J gave up 8 bases and V 5 bases, and 11 bases lay outside the gene matches. The germline V gene has CDR1 MNHEY and CDR2 SMNVEV (reference sequence). The CDR3 DNA reads as TGTGCCAGCAGTCCGACAGGGAATGTAGGGGAAAAACTGTTTTTT. Translating it yields CASSPTGNVGEKLFF.

The chain has TRBV6-1 and TRBJ2-3, with D maybe TRBD2 (5 bases). Trimming cost V 3 bases and J 3 bases, with 19 bases left between them. Per germline, CDR1 MNHNS and CDR2 SASEGT. This CDR3 spans 17 amino acids. As DNA, the CDR3 is TGTGCCAGCAGTGAGAATTCAAGGGTTTGGAGGACAGATACGCAGTATTTT. This codes for CASSENSRVWRTDTQYF.

The chain is built from TRBV19 and TRBJ2-1; D gene uncertain. The germline V gene encodes CDR1 LNHDA and CDR2 SQIVND (reference sequence). The ends were cut back, 4 bases at V and 0 bases at J, with 13 bases in the middle. The CDR3 is 16 residues long. CDR3 coding DNA: TGTGCCAGTAGTACCCCCTTCTCGAGCTCCTACAATGAGCAGTTCTTC. It specifies CASSTPFSSSYNEQFF.

The CDR3 DNA follows: TGCGCCAGCAGCTCAAGGCAGACAGGGGGAGGCTACGAGCAGTACTTC. This codes for CASSSRQTGGGYEQYF. The chain recombines TRBV5-1 with TRBJ2-7; 9 nucleotides line up with TRBD1. The CDR3 contains 16 residues. Germline V gene sequence: CDR1 SGHRS, CDR2 YFSETQ. J lost 3 bases, V lost 3 bases, and 10 bases had no gene match.

This chain joins TRBV28 and TRBJ1-1; weak D call: TRBD1 (6 bases). Looked up from germline, CDR1 is MDHEN and CDR2 is SYDVKM. Trimming shortened V by 5 bases and J by 1 base, and 17 bases separated the two germline ends. The CDR3 has 16 residues. As DNA, the CDR3 is TGTGCCAGCAGTAGCAGGGGTTGGTTCTCGAACACTGAAGCTTTCTTT. Its protein product is CASSSRGWFSNTEAFF.